This TCR beta chain was found in a study of blood T cell repertoires in COVID-19. In the original workflow: By means of reference gene primer amplification, nucleated cell counts were estimated. This table comes from immunoSEQ multiplex PCR, and its TCRdb copy is limited to in-frame clones, with some not included. V and J calls and clone size are given by that table; D and trimming were obtained from the DNA. The sample shows about 410,000 clones, around 92% of them seen only once. The sequencing sample was made of PBMCs or T cells enriched from blood (not recorded which). The origin of this receptor is a woman in her 30s who had recovered from COVID-19.

The CDR3 nucleotides are TGCAGCGCTAGCGGGAGTAGCACAGATACGCAGTATTTT. As protein: CSASGSSTDTQYF. This chain joins TRBV29-1 and TRBJ2-3, with TRBD2 matching 10 bases. V gave up 7 bases and J gave up 0 bases; unmatched junction bases: 1. Germline values: CDR1 SQVTM, CDR2 ANQGSEA. The length of the CDR3 is 13 residues.